The subject of this entry is one T cell receptor beta chain. In the original analysis: Counts of nucleated cells, estimated from reference gene primer amplification, were obtained. Profiling relied on immunoSEQ multiplex PCR, and the TCRdb table lists in-frame clones only, not all of them. The D gene and trimming were derived from the DNA, and the V and J assignments and clone size from that table. The table lists 290,000 or so clones, 82% of them singletons. The data were taken from a study of blood T cell repertoires in COVID-19. All enrollees were roughly 18 to 95 years old and from some 24 US areas. A COVID-19 case had been met by exposed participants during the 2 weeks before study entry. V was trimmed by 0 bases and J by 10 bases, leaving 7 bases between them. The CDR3 consists of 12 residues. The germline V gene encodes CDR1 KGHSH and CDR2 LQKENI.

This chain joins TRBV18 and TRBJ1-3; D gene ambiguous. This receptor was identified in a middle-aged man who had been exposed to COVID-19. What was sequenced was PBMCs or T cells enriched from blood (not recorded which). The CDR3 here is CASSPPGGTIYF. The CDR3 region has the DNA TGTGCCAGCTCACCACCAGGCGGGACCATATATTTT.